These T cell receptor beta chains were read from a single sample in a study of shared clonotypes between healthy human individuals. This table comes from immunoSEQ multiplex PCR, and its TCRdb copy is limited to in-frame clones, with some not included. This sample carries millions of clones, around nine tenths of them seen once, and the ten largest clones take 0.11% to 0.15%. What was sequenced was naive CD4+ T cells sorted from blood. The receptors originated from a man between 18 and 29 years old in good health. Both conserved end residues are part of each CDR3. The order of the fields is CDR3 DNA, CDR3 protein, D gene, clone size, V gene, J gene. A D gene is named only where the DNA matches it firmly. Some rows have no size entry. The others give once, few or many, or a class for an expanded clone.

TGCGCCAGCCTAGGGACAGCCTACGAGCAGTACTTC	CASLGTAYEQYF	TRBD1	NA	TRBV4-3	TRBJ2-7
TGTGCCAGCACCTTGACAGGGAACAATGAGCAGTTCTTC	CASTLTGNNEQFF	TRBD1	once	TRBV28	TRBJ2-1
TGTGCCAGCACCCGAGGGACAGGGGGCCGCGAGCAGTACTTC	CASTRGTGGREQYF	TRBD1	NA	TRBV25-1	TRBJ2-7
TGTGCCATCAGGGTTTCCGGCACTGAAGCTTTCTTT	CAIRVSGTEAFF	NA	once	TRBV10-3	TRBJ1-1
TGTGCCAGCGCCGGGGGGCCTAGCACAGATACGCAGTATTTT	CASAGGPSTDTQYF	NA	NA	TRBV6-6	TRBJ2-3
TGTGCCAGCAGCTTAGGGGGACAGAAAAACACTGAAGCTTTCTTT	CASSLGGQKNTEAFF	TRBD1	NA	TRBV11-3	TRBJ1-1
TGTGCCAGTAGTCGACTAGCGGGAGGCTCTGCCACTGAGCAGTTCTTC	CASSRLAGGSATEQFF	TRBD2	NA	TRBV19	TRBJ2-1
TGTGCCAGCTCACCAACGGGCACCTCTGAAGCTTTCTTT	CASSPTGTSEAFF	NA	once	TRBV18	TRBJ1-1
TGTGCCAGCAACCAGCCCTTGAACACTGAAGCTTTCTTT	CASNQPLNTEAFF	NA	NA	TRBV7-2	TRBJ1-1
TGCGCCAGCAGCTTTGGGACAGGGGGGGATCGAGATCAGCCCCAGCATTTT	CASSFGTGGDRDQPQHF	TRBD1	NA	TRBV5-1	TRBJ1-5
TGTGCCAGCTCAAGGGGACAGGAGCCAAACACCATATATTTT	CASSRGQEPNTIYF	TRBD1	NA	TRBV18	TRBJ1-3
TGTGCCAGCTCATTATTTGCTTCTGCAGGGGTTTCCCAAGAGACCCAGTACTTC	CASSLFASAGVSQETQYF	NA	NA	TRBV18	TRBJ2-5
TGTGCCAGCAGTTTCCAGGGCCGTGGGGCTTTCTTT	CASSFQGRGAFF	NA	NA	TRBV7-2	TRBJ1-1
TGTGCCAGCAGCTTGGACAGGAATAGAGGAAACACCATATATTTT	CASSLDRNRGNTIYF	TRBD1	NA	TRBV5-3	TRBJ1-3
TGTGCCAGCAGTGCGGGACAGGGGGCGATCACTGAAGCTTTCTTT	CASSAGQGAITEAFF	TRBD1	once	TRBV2	TRBJ1-1
TGTGCCAGCAGCGTAGGGCCGGGAGGTTCCAAGGGGACCCAGTACTTC	CASSVGPGGSKGTQYF	TRBD2	NA	TRBV9	TRBJ2-5
TGCGCCAGCAGCCCGGGACAGACCCCCTCCTACGAGCAGTACTTC	CASSPGQTPSYEQYF	TRBD1	NA	TRBV5-1	TRBJ2-7
TGTGCCAGTAGTATGGGGGACACCAACACTGAAGCTTTCTTT	CASSMGDTNTEAFF	NA	NA	TRBV19	TRBJ1-1
TGCGCCAGCAGCCAGGGTGGTTCCGGGCAGCCCCAGCATTTT	CASSQGGSGQPQHF	NA	NA	TRBV5-1	TRBJ1-5
TGTGCCAGCAGTGGACAGTACCAAGAGACCCAGTACTTC	CASSGQYQETQYF	NA	NA	TRBV6-4	TRBJ2-5
TGTGCCAGCTCGTCGGGAACTAATGAAAAACTGTTTTTT	CASSSGTNEKLFF	NA	NA	TRBV18	TRBJ1-4
TGTGCCAGCAGTATCACGACTAGCGGGGGGGCCAAGCAGTTCTTC	CASSITTSGGAKQFF	TRBD2	NA	TRBV6-5	TRBJ2-1
TGTGCCATCAGTGCAGAGAGTCCCTACGAGCAGTACTTC	CAISAESPYEQYF	NA	NA	TRBV10-3	TRBJ2-7
TGTGCCAGCAGGGCCGACAGGGGGCCTACCGGGGAGCTGTTTTTT	CASRADRGPTGELFF	TRBD1	NA	TRBV2	TRBJ2-2
TGTGCCAGCAGCCAAGGCCCAGAATACGAGCAGTACTTC	CASSQGPEYEQYF	NA	NA	TRBV7-6	TRBJ2-7
TGTGCCAGCAGCCAAAACACCGGGGGGAGTGAAAAACTGTTTTTT	CASSQNTGGSEKLFF	NA	NA	TRBV14	TRBJ1-4
TGCGCCAGCAGCCACCCGGCCAAGGGGCATGCCACAGATACGCAGTATTTT	CASSHPAKGHATDTQYF	NA	NA	TRBV4-1	TRBJ2-3
TGTGCCTGGAGCAACCAGGCAGGGCGACTGATTTACGAGCAGTACTTC	CAWSNQAGRLIYEQYF	NA	NA	TRBV30	TRBJ2-7
TGTGCCAGCCGATACCTGAGGCCAGAGCAGTACTTC	CASRYLRPEQYF	NA	NA	TRBV6-5	TRBJ2-7
TGTGCCAGCAGTCAAACAGGGGGCACTTCCTACGAGCAGTACTTC	CASSQTGGTSYEQYF	TRBD1	NA	TRBV6-6	TRBJ2-7
TGTGCCAGCTCACAGGTCAGGGATAGCAATCAGCCCCAGCATTTT	CASSQVRDSNQPQHF	NA	NA	TRBV18	TRBJ1-5
TGTGCCAGCAGCTTAGAGGGGGTGGGGTACACTGAAGCTTTCTTT	CASSLEGVGYTEAFF	NA	NA	TRBV11-2	TRBJ1-1
TGTGCCAGCTCCCGGGACAGCAATCAGCCCCAGCATTTT	CASSRDSNQPQHF	NA	once	TRBV2	TRBJ1-5
TGTGCCAGCAGCTTAGGGTCCAGCCCCTACGAGCAGTACTTC	CASSLGSSPYEQYF	NA	once	TRBV7-8	TRBJ2-7
TGTGCCAGCAGCTTGGGGCTGGCGTACGAGCAGTACTTC	CASSLGLAYEQYF	NA	NA	TRBV7-2	TRBJ2-7
TGTGCCAGTAGTATTGGGAAATATAGCAATCAGCCCCAGCATTTT	CASSIGKYSNQPQHF	NA	once	TRBV19	TRBJ1-5
TGTGCCAGCAGACAGGACGCTAACTATGGCTACACCTTC	CASRQDANYGYTF	NA	NA	TRBV6-1	TRBJ1-2
TGTGCCATCAGTGGGGGTGGCCCCTCCCAAGAGACCCAGTACTTC	CAISGGGPSQETQYF	NA	NA	TRBV10-3	TRBJ2-5
TGTGCCAGCAGCGTAGGAGCAACTAGCGGGAGAGGGGGCGGGACCGGGGAGCTGTTTTTT	CASSVGATSGRGGGTGELFF	TRBD2	NA	TRBV9	TRBJ2-2
TGTGCCAGCAGTCTCCGTGGGGAAAACATTCAGTACTTC	CASSLRGENIQYF	NA	NA	TRBV6-6	TRBJ2-4
TGCGCCAGCAGCTTGAACCGGGAGGGTAATTCACCCCTCCACTTT	CASSLNREGNSPLHF	NA	NA	TRBV5-1	TRBJ1-6
TGTGCCAGCAGTGAACCGGCAGGGCGAAGTTACGAGCAGTACTTC	CASSEPAGRSYEQYF	NA	NA	TRBV6-1	TRBJ2-7
TGTGCCAGCAGTTTCTCCAATCTATTTCAGAACAGCAACACCGGGGAGCTGTTTTTT	CASSFSNLFQNSNTGELFF	NA	NA	TRBV28	TRBJ2-2
TGTGCCAGCAGTACCCGGCAGGACACTGAAGCTTTCTTT	CASSTRQDTEAFF	NA	NA	TRBV28	TRBJ1-1
TGTGCCTGGAGTGTAGGTAGCGGGGGAACAGATACGCAGTATTTT	CAWSVGSGGTDTQYF	TRBD2	once	TRBV30	TRBJ2-3
TGCGCCAGCAGCCAAACGCCCTTCGGTGGAAGTACTGAAGCTTTCTTT	CASSQTPFGGSTEAFF	NA	NA	TRBV4-1	TRBJ1-1
TGTGCCATCAGTGCCGGGAATAATTCACCCCTCCACTTT	CAISAGNNSPLHF	NA	NA	TRBV10-3	TRBJ1-6
TGTGCCAGCAGCTTATGGGGCAGCTTCTCTGGAAACACCATATATTTT	CASSLWGSFSGNTIYF	NA	NA	TRBV7-9	TRBJ1-3
TGTGCCAGCAGTGATTTGGGGAAAGTGAAAAATGAGCAGTTCTTC	CASSDLGKVKNEQFF	NA	NA	TRBV2	TRBJ2-1
TGTGCCAGCAGGACAGGGGGCTCGAGCAATCAGCCCCAGCATTTT	CASRTGGSSNQPQHF	TRBD1	NA	TRBV6-6	TRBJ1-5
TGTGCCAGCAGCGTTAATTGGGCGGACAGGAGCTCCTACAATGAGCAGTTCTTC	CASSVNWADRSSYNEQFF	TRBD1	NA	TRBV9	TRBJ2-1
TGTGCCAGCAGCTTAGGCCGGGACCCTACCTACGAGCAGTACTTC	CASSLGRDPTYEQYF	NA	NA	TRBV7-2	TRBJ2-7